Listed here is a single T cell receptor (beta chain). Its antigen is undetermined. The protocol was immunoSEQ multiplex PCR, while the TCRdb copy is restricted to in-frame clones and leaves out a portion. The sample records under 350,000 clones, around 85% being singletons. The record originates from a study of cytomegalovirus exposure and HLA in healthy donors. Study-level findings and limits: For cytomegalovirus status, the classifier reportedly gave diagnoses with high specificity and sensitivity. Clusters of TCRs from the first cohort tended to co-occur in the 120 validation repertoires (as a later analysis found).

V shed 0 bases and J 2 bases; nucleotides not matched to a gene: 5. Germline assignment: CDR1 WNHNN and CDR2 SYGVQD (reference sequence). The CDR3 contains 16 residues. The donors were part of the validation cohort, which consisted of under 150 subjects and was separate from the first cohort of 666 subjects. The sequenced sample was PBMCs. This chain connects TRBV10-1 to TRBJ2-7; 9 bases match TRBD2. The source of this sequence is a woman under 30 in good health and CMV-seronegative. CDR3 residues: CASSESTGGRAYEQYF. The CDR3 nucleotides are TGCGCCAGCAGTGAGTCGACCGGCGGGAGGGCCTACGAGCAGTACTTC.